This T cell receptor beta chain was identified in a study of T-cell memory formation after mild COVID-19. For the study at large: TCR clusters were largely donor specific.

Germline CDR1 is DFQATT and CDR2 is SNEGSKA (reference sequence). This CDR3 is 14 amino acids long. Trimming shortened V by 3 bases and J by 3 bases, and 11 bases separated the two germline ends. This clonotype came up a few times. Its specificity is unknown. Constant-segment primers and 5'RACE yielded cDNA libraries for TCR alpha and TCR beta, each carrying sample barcodes and UMIs. TCRdb independently ran MiXCR on the 5' RACE reads; one entry per CDR3 protein. The data show under 300,000 distinct CDR3 sequences, approximately 8.4% seen once. Study observations and caveats: Several responding clones turned up in pre-infection memory, indicating that cross-reactive memory may have taken part. Confirmation of SARS-CoV-2 specificity was lacking for second-wave clones peaking day 37.

The sequenced sample consisted of PBMCs or a T cell subset sorted from them (not recorded which). The V gene is TRBV20-1, the J gene TRBJ2-2, with TRBD1 as a possible D gene (5 bases). The receptor was isolated from a man younger than 35 who had mild COVID-19 (a few samples of this study predate the infection). Cell type and time point are not known. In DNA, the CDR3 is TGCAGTGCTAGCGTGGGGCAGCACACCGGGGAGCTGTTTTTT. Translating gives CSASVGQHTGELFF.